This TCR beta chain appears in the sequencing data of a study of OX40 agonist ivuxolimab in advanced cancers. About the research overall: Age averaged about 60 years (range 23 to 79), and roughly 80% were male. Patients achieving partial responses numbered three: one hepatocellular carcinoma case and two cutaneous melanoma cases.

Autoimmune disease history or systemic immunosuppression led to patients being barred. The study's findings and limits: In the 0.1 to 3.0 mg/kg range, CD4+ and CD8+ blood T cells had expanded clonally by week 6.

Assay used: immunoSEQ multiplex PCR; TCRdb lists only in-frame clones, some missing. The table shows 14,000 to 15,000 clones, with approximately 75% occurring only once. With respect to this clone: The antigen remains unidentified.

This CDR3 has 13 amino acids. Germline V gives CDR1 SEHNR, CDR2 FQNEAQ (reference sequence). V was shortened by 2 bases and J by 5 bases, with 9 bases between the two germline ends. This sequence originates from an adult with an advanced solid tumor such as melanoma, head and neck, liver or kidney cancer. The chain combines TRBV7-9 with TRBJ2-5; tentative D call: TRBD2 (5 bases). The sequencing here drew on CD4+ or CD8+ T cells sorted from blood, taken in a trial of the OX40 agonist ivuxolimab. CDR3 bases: TGTGCCAGCAGCTTAACGGCGGGCGAGACCCAGTACTTC. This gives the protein CASSLTAGETQYF. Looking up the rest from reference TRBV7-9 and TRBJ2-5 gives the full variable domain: DTGVSQNPRHKITKRGQNVTFRCDPISEHNRLYWYRQTLGQGPEFLTYFQNEAQLEKSRLLSDRFSAERPKGSFSTLEIQRTEQGDSAMYLCASSLTAGETQYFGPGTRLLVL.